This T cell receptor (beta chain) was identified during a study of blood T cell repertoires in COVID-19. TCRdb's copy holds only in-frame clones and misses some; the assay was immunoSEQ multiplex PCR. Counted here are roughly 180,000 clones, 75% to 90% occurring once; the ten biggest clones make up approximately 8%. This clone was seen only a few times. The CDR3 is made up of 14 amino acids. Germline V gene lookup returns CDR1 LNHDA and CDR2 SQIVND (reference sequence). With V trimmed by 6 bases and J by 1 base, 4 bases remained unmatched. The clonotype was recovered from a woman aged 60-75 years with acute or convalescent COVID-19. This chain uses TRBV19 with TRBJ1-1; 8 nucleotides agree with TRBD1. Sequencing input: peripheral blood. CDR3 in DNA: TGTGCCAGTAGCAGACAGGGGAGGAACACTGAAGCTTTCTTT. Protein sequence: CASSRQGRNTEAFF.